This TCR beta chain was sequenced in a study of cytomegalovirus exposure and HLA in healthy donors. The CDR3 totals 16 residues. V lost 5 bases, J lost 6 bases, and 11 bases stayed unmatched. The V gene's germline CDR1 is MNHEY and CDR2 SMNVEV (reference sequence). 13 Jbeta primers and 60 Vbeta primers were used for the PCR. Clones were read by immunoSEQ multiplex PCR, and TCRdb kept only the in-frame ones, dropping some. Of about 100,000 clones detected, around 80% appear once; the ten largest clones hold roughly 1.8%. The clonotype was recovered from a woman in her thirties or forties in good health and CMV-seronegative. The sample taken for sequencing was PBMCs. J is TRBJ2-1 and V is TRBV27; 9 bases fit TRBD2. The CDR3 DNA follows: TGTGCCAGCAGTAGCCCTCCTAGCGGGATATTCAATGAGCAGTTCTTC. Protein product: CASSSPPSGIFNEQFF.